This T cell receptor (beta chain) was recovered during a study of cytomegalovirus exposure and HLA in healthy donors. Findings and limits, study-wide: Relative to equally common others, HLA-associated TCR beta chains showed greater clonal expansion in a later analysis. Being productive about 90% or about 30% of the time was typical of most TCR beta V segments in an earlier analysis. Being indistinguishable, some V segments were excluded, TRBV6-2 and TRBV6-3 among them.

Points on this clone: Antigen unknown.

The PCR made use of 60 Vbeta and 13 Jbeta primers. Under the authors' procedure: Later reanalysis found 80 million or so unique TCR beta chains, around 9.9 million of them shared. Only in-frame clones appear in the TCRdb table, and some are missing; sequencing was by immunoSEQ multiplex PCR. V and J calls and clone size are given by that table; D and trimming were obtained from the DNA. Of about 120,000 clones listed, 80% were seen once; the top ten hold 7.5% to 9%. Germline V gene sequence: CDR1 MNHNY, CDR2 SVGAGI (reference sequence). Trimming took 2 bases from V and 0 from J, leaving 4 bases between them. CDR3 size: 13 residues.

This TCR was sampled from a female donor in good health and CMV-seropositive. The chain recombines TRBV6-6 with TRBJ1-1; D remains ambiguous. The sequencing sample was made of PBMCs. The CDR3 DNA reads TGTGCCAGCAGTTACCCAGTGAACACTGAAGCTTTCTTT. It codes for CASSYPVNTEAFF.